This TCR delta chain derives from a study of Vδ1+ human thymocytes. Study-wide results and limits: Highly polyclonal TRG and TRD repertoires with Gaussian CDR3 length distributions appeared in thymus.

Germline CDR1 is TSWWSYY and CDR2 is QGS. V lost 4 bases, J lost 4 bases, and 31 bases stayed unmatched. The CDR3 extends over 23 amino acids. Extracted RNA was reverse transcribed into cDNA. CDR3 amplicons came from multiplex PCR with pooled V-gene forward and constant-region reverse primers. TCRdb fed the multiplex PCR reads into CATT to redo clone calling. The sample consists of about 50,000 delta-chain clones, roughly 15% of them appearing once. A word on this clone: What it binds is unknown.

Vdelta1+ thymocyte sorts reached between roughly 98% and 99.6% purity. This receptor was taken from a girl under two years old who had congenital heart surgery. The chain couples TRDV1 to TRDJ1, with TRDD3 matching over 9 bases. Sample: Vdelta1+ gamma-delta thymocytes from the thymus. Regarding subset: FACS-sorted CD3+ TCRalphabeta- TCRVdelta1+ TCRVdelta2- thymocytes. CDR3 protein: CALGATVLPASSGYWGTLDKLIF. CDR3 nucleotide sequence: TGTGCTCTTGGGGCTACGGTACTGCCTGCCTCCTCCGGGTACTGGGGGACCCTCGATAAACTCATCTTT.